Shown below are 17 T cell receptor beta chains from a single sample sequenced in a study of T cells in localized non-small cell lung cancer. The protocol was immunoSEQ multiplex PCR, while the TCRdb copy is restricted to in-frame clones and leaves out a portion. The data contain 70,000 to 95,000 clones, around 90% of them seen just once; the ten biggest clones take up 4.1%. The input for sequencing was PBMCs, taken before any cancer treatment. These TCRs come from a woman aged 40-75 years with stage II squamous cell lung carcinoma.

This clone occurred once. V is TRBV28 and J is TRBJ2-3; D may be TRBD2 (5 bases). Germline V CDR1 and CDR2: MDHEN, SYDVKM. The CDR3 is 13 amino acids. With 6 bases removed from V and 4 bases from J, the gap between germline ends came to 11 bases. Written as DNA, the CDR3 is TGTGCCAGCAGCGGAGGCCACGCAGATACGCAGTATTTT. As protein: CASSGGHADTQYF.

The chain is built from TRBV30 and TRBJ2-5; TRBD1 matches 7 bases. The DNA end lines up better with TRBJ2-7; the J call may be wrong. The CDR3 loop spans 15 amino acids. Germline V gene lookup returns CDR1 GTSNPN and CDR2 SVGIG (reference sequence). CDR3 nucleotide sequence: TGTGCCTGCCAGACAAGAAACAGGGGTAGCTACGAGCAGTACTTC. Residues: CACQTRNRGSYEQYF.

This chain connects TRBV28 to TRBJ1-5; no definite D call. This CDR3 region has 12 residues. Germline CDR1 MDHEN, CDR2 SYDVKM. The V end lost 2 bases, the J end lost 9 bases, and 8 bases lay between the germline ends. The CDR3: CASSLRQLPQHF. The CDR3, as DNA: TGTGCCAGCAGTTTACGGCAGCTGCCCCAGCATTTT.

The rearrangement links TRBV19 to TRBJ1-2; D is undetermined. V lost 1 base, J lost 9 bases, and 18 bases lay in between. CDR1 and CDR2 (germline): LNHDA, SQIVND (reference sequence). The CDR3 contains 15 residues. CDR3 nucleotides: TGTGCCAGTAGTATAGCTGGGGTTACCCCCGGGCGCTACACCTTC. Its translation is CASSIAGVTPGRYTF.

The chain recombines TRBV27 with TRBJ2-1, with 12 bases identical to TRBD1. This CDR3 spans 15 amino acids. Trimming took 3 bases from V and 7 from J; bases not matched to a gene: 4. Germline V gene data show CDR1 as MNHEY and CDR2 as SMNVEV (reference sequence). CDR3 nucleotides: TGTGCCAGCAGTTTCCTGGGACAGGGGGCGAATGAGCAGTTCTTC. Encoded protein: CASSFLGQGANEQFF.

The CDR3 region is CASSREGRDQPQHF. In DNA form, the CDR3 reads TGTGCCAGCAGCCGAGAGGGCCGAGATCAGCCCCAGCATTTT. The gene calls are TRBV5-4 and TRBJ1-5; D unresolved. V lost 4 bases and J 5 bases, leaving 13 bases between the germline ends. CDR3 length equals 14 residues. Germline-derived CDR1 and CDR2 are SGHNT and YYREEE (reference sequence).

The rearrangement joins TRBV18 to TRBJ1-1; D unclear. Between the trimmed V and J ends, which lost 6 bases and 7 bases, there was a span of 12 bases. This CDR3 is 12 amino acids long. Germline V gene lookup returns CDR1 KGHSH and CDR2 LQKENI. CDR3 DNA: TGTGCCAGCTCCCCTCGACCGGTTGAAGCTTTCTTT. The encoded protein is CASSPRPVEAFF. Using reference TRBV18 and TRBJ1-1 for the parts outside the CDR3, the full variable domain is NAGVMQNPRHLVRRRGQEARLRCSPMKGHSHVYWYRQLPEEGLKFMVYLQKENIIDESGMPKERFSAEFPKEGPSILRIQQVVRGDSAAYFCASSPRPVEAFFGQGTRLTVV.

The V gene is TRBV29-1, the J gene TRBJ2-3, with 10 bases fitting TRBD2. The germline V gene has CDR1 SQVTM and CDR2 ANQGSEA. V lost 4 bases and J lost 4; bases outside the gene matches: 5. The CDR3 runs 14 residues. The CDR3 nucleotides read TGCAGCGTTGGTAGCGGGGGGCGGGCAGATACGCAGTATTTT. It yields the protein CSVGSGGRADTQYF.

V is TRBV6-5 and J is TRBJ2-7, with D possibly matching TRBD1 (6 bases). The germline V and J ends were trimmed by 6 bases and 6 bases, with 12 bases remaining between them. The V gene's germline CDR1 is MNHEY and CDR2 SVGAGI. The CDR3 sequence is 12 residues long. CDR3 residues: CASSPRGTEQYF. The CDR3 nucleotides are TGTGCCAGCAGCCCGAGGGGGACCGAGCAGTACTTC.

The chain's CDR3 is CASSLSGGVNTEAFF. In nucleotides, the CDR3 is TGTGCCAGCAGTCTATCAGGGGGCGTGAACACTGAAGCTTTCTTT. The V and J genes are TRBV6-1 and TRBJ1-1; 8 bases line up with TRBD1. Per the germline V gene, CDR1 is MNHNS and CDR2 is SASEGT. The CDR3 runs 15 residues. V shed 5 bases, J shed 0 bases, and the junction held 5 bases outside the gene matches.

The V call is TRBV7-6, the J call TRBJ2-4, with 7 positions matching TRBD2. The germline V gene has CDR1 SGHVS and CDR2 FNYEAQ. The CDR3 has 15 amino acids. V shed 5 bases, J shed 0 bases, and the junction held 4 bases outside the gene matches. The CDR3 protein is CASSPGGLAKNIQYF. The CDR3 DNA follows: TGTGCCAGCAGCCCGGGGGGTCTAGCCAAAAACATTCAGTACTTC.

The chain is built from TRBV19 and TRBJ1-3; no reliable D call. This CDR3 spans 17 amino acids. Trimming cost V 4 bases and J 0 bases, with 16 bases left between them. The germline gives CDR1 LNHDA, CDR2 SQIVND (reference sequence). CDR3 bases: TGTGCCAGTAGTACCCTCTCCGGCCCCTACTCTGGAAACACCATATATTTT. Amino acids: CASSTLSGPYSGNTIYF.

The chain is built from TRBV28 and TRBJ2-7, with 8 bases matching TRBD1. CDR1 is MDHEN and CDR2 is SYDVKM in the germline V gene. V shed 7 bases, J shed 2 bases, and the junction held 10 bases outside the gene matches. This CDR3 comprises 15 residues. The CDR3 sequence is CASTPTRTGPYEQYF. CDR3 sequence (DNA): TGTGCCAGCACACCAACACGGACAGGGCCCTACGAGCAGTACTTC.

The gene calls are TRBV14 and TRBJ1-2, with TRBD1 matching over 7 bases. The CDR3 has 13 amino acids. V lost 3 bases to trimming and J lost 4 bases; unmatched junction nucleotides: 2. Germline V gene lookup returns CDR1 SGHDN and CDR2 FVKESK. CDR3 sequence reads: CASSQSGGYGYTF. In DNA, the CDR3 is TGTGCCAGCAGCCAGTCAGGGGGCTATGGCTACACCTTC.

CDR3 loop: CASSDLYEQYF. The CDR3 nucleotides read TGTGCCAGCAGCGACCTCTACGAGCAGTACTTC. This rearrangement joins TRBV6-5 to TRBJ2-7; the D is unclear. The CDR3 covers 11 residues. The germline V gene encodes CDR1 MNHEY and CDR2 SVGAGI. V dropped 6 bases and J dropped 3 bases, with 6 bases sitting between them.

The chain couples TRBV6-6 to TRBJ2-7; TRBD2 agrees at 7 bases. V trimming: 5 bases; J trimming: 5 bases; junction bases outside the gene matches: 12. The germline gives CDR1 MNHNY, CDR2 SVGAGI (reference sequence). CDR3 size: 15 residues. In DNA, the CDR3 is TGTGCCAGCAGTCACCCTGGGGAGGGCCAAAACGAGCAGTACTTC. Protein product: CASSHPGEGQNEQYF.

The rearrangement links TRBV14 to TRBJ2-5; TRBD2 is a possible D gene (5 bases). V dropped 1 base and J dropped 7 bases, with 19 bases sitting between them. Germline V gene sequence: CDR1 SGHDN, CDR2 FVKESK. The CDR3 extends over 16 amino acids. The CDR3 here is CASSQVGAAEGRTQYF. CDR3 DNA sequence: TGTGCCAGCAGCCAAGTCGGCGCGGCCGAGGGTCGGACCCAGTACTTC. The full variable domain, with the rest looked up from reference TRBV14 and TRBJ2-5, is EAGVTQFPSHSVIEKGQTVTLRCDPISGHDNLYWYRRVMGKEIKFLLHFVKESKQDESGMPNNRFLAERTGGTYSTLKVQPAELEDSGVYFCASSQVGAAEGRTQYFGPGTRLLVL.